This TCR beta chain was identified in a study of T cell responses to AZD1222 COVID-19 vaccine. Whole-study findings and limits: A rise in Spike-specific TCR breadth and depth followed two AZD1222 doses.

The germline V and J ends were trimmed by 5 bases and 13 bases, with 18 bases remaining between them. The CDR3 length is 14 residues. Germline V lookup: CDR1 LNHDA, CDR2 SQIVND (reference sequence). Using immunoSEQ multiplex PCR, the repertoire was profiled, and TCRdb retains in-frame clones only, with some absent. The table records fewer than 120,000 clones, around 93% of them present only once. This clone came up a few times. Antigen unknown. The sample here was peripheral blood, taken on day 0 of AZD1222 vaccination. The rearrangement joins TRBV19 to TRBJ1-6; possibly TRBD1 for D (6 bases). This receptor was obtained from an adult in good health. The CDR3 nucleotides read TGTGCCAGTAGTGAGGTTCGGGACACCCCGCCCCTCCACTTT. Encoded protein: CASSEVRDTPPLHF.